This paragraph covers one T cell receptor beta chain sequence. The sample comes from a study of T-cell reconstitution after alpha-beta-depleted transplantation in children. A library of TCRbeta sequences, prepared with unique molecular identifiers, was generated. In TCRdb, the PCR reads were re-called with MiXCR into one record per CDR3 protein. This table has some 520,000 distinct CDR3 sequences, 32% appearing once. This material consisted of PBMCs from the stem cell graft donor, taken from the stem cell graft. This sequence was found in a human donor who donated a stem cell graft to a child with aplastic anemia.

CDR3 bases: TGTGCCAGCAGCCTCGGGACAGCTTCTAGCACAGATACGCAGTATTTT. It specifies CASSLGTASSTDTQYF. The chain recombines TRBV6-1 with TRBJ2-3, with 7 bases matching TRBD1. CDR1 is MNHNS and CDR2 is SASEGT in the germline V gene. Losses at the gene ends were 6 bases for V and 0 bases for J; bases not matched to a gene: 9. The CDR3 consists of 16 residues.